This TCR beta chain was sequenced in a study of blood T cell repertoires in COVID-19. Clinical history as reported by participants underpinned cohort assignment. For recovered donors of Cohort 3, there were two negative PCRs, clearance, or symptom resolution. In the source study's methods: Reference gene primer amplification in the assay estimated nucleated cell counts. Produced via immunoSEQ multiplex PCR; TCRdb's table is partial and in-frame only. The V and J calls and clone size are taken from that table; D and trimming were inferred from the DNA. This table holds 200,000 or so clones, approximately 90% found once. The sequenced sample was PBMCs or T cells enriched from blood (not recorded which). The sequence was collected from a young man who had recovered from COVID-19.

For the CDR3, the DNA is TGTGCCAGCAGCTTAGGTACACTAGCAGGGAGCTTCCAAGAGACCCAGTACTTC. Encoded protein: CASSLGTLAGSFQETQYF. The chain carries TRBV11-3 and TRBJ2-5; D possibly corresponds to TRBD2 (6 bases). The CDR3 has 18 residues. Germline V gene data show CDR1 as SGHNT and CDR2 as YENEEA. V was shortened by 1 base and J by 1 base, with 19 bases between the two germline ends.